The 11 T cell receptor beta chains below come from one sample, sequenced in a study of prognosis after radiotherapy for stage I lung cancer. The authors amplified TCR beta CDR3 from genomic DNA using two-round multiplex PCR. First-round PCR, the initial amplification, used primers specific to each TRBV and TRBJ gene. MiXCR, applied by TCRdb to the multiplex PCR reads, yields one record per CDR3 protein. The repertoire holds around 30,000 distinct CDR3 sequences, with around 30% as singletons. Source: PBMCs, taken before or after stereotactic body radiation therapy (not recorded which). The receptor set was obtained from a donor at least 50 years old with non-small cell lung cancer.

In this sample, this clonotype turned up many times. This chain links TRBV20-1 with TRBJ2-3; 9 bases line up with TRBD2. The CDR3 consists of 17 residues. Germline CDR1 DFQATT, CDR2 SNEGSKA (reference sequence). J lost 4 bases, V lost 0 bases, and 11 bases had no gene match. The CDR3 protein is CSARDLAGMGVSDTQYF. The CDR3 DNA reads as TGCAGTGCTAGAGATCTAGCGGGGATGGGGGTGTCAGATACGCAGTATTTT.

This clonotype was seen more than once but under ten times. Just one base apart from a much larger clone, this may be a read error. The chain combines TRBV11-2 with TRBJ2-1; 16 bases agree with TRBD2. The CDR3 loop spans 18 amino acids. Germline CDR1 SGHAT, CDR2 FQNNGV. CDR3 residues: CASSHPGLAGGPRNEQLF. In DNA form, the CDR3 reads TGTGCCAGCAGCCATCCGGGACTAGCGGGAGGGCCACGCAATGAGCAGCTCTTC.

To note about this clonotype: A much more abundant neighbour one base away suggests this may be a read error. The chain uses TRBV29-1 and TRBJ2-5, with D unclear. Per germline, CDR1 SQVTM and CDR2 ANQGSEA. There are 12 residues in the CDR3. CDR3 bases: TGCAGCGTTGCGGGCAGCCAAGAGACCCGGTACTTC. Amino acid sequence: CSVAGSQETRYF.

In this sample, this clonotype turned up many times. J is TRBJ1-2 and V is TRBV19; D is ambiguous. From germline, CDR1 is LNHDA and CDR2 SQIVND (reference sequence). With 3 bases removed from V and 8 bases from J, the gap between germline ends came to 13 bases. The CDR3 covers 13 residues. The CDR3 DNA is TGTGCCAGTAGTATTCCCCATCAAAGGGGCTACACCTTC. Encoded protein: CASSIPHQRGYTF.

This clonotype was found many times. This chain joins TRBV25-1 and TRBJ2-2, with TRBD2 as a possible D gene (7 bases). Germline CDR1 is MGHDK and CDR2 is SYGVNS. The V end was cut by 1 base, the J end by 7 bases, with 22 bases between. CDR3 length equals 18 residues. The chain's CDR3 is CASSEFFSIGGPGGELFF. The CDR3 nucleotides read TGTGCCAGCAGTGAATTCTTCTCCATCGGGGGGCCTGGCGGGGAGCTGTTTTTT. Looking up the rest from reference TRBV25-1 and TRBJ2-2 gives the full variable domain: EADIYQTPRYLVIGTGKKITLECSQTMGHDKMYWYQQDPGMELHLIHYSYGVNSTEKGDLSSESTVSRIRTEHFPLTLESARPSHTSQYLCASSEFFSIGGPGGELFFGEGSRLTVL.

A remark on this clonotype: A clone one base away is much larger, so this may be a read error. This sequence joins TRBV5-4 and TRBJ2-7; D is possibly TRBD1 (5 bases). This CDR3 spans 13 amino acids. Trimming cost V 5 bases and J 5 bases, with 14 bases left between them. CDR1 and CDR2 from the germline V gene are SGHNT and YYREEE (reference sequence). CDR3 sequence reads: CASSRYRRHEQYF. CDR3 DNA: TGTGCCAGCAGTCGCTACAGGAGACACGAGCAGTACTTC.

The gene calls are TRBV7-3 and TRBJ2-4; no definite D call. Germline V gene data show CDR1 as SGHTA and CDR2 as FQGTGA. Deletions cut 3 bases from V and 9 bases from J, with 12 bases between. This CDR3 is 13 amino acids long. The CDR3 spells CASSLQAPGIQYF. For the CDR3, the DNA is TGTGCCAGCAGCTTGCAGGCCCCAGGCATTCAGTACTTC.

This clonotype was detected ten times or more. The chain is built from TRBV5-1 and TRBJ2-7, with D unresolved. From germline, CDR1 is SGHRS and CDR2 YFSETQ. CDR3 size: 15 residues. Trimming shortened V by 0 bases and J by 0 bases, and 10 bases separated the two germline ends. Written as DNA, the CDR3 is TGCGCCAGCAGCTTGGCCGAGCGACTCTCCTACGAGCAGTACTTC. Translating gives CASSLAERLSYEQYF.

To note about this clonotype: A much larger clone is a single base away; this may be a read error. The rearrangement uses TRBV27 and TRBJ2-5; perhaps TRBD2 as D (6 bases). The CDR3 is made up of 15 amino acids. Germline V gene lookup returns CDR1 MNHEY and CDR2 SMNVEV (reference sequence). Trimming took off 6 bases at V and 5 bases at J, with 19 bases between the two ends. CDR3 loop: CASRRGLVGGETQYF. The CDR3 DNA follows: TGTGCCAGCAGGCGGGGACTGGTGGGCGGGGAGACCCAGTACTTC.

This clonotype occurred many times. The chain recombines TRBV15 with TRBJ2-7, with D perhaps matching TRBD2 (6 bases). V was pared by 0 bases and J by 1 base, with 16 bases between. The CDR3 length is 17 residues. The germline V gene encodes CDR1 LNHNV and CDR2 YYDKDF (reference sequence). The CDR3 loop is CATSRDLTRPGSYEQYF. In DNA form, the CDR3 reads TGTGCCACCAGCAGAGATTTGACTAGACCCGGGTCCTACGAGCAGTACTTC.

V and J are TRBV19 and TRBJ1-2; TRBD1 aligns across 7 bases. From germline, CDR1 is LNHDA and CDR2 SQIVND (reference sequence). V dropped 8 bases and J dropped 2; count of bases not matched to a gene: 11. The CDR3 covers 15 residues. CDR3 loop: CASRDSSTENYGYTF. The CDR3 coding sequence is TGTGCCAGTCGGGACAGCTCTACAGAGAACTATGGCTACACCTTC.